This T cell receptor (beta chain) was captured in a study of breast tumors, draining lymph nodes, adjacent tissues. Study-wide findings and caveats: That most tumor T cells come from lymph nodes remained unproven. Compared with basal-like, luminal-like tumors shared significantly more repertoire with nontumor tissue. Tumor TCR diversity was below lymph nodes but above nontumor tissue.

Breast cancer patients provided tissue from their axillary draining lymph nodes. Of note for this clonotype: Its antigen is as yet unknown.

TCRdb fed the multiplex PCR reads into MiXCR, producing one record per CDR3 protein. The data contain about 89,000 distinct CDR3 sequences, approximately 28% of them singletons. The CDR3 is 16 residues long. The V and J ends lost 6 bases and 5 bases respectively, with 22 bases between them. The sample comprised axillary lymph node tissue. V and J are TRBV12-3 or TRBV12-4 and TRBJ1-2, with D tentatively TRBD1 (5 bases). This sequence originates from a female donor with breast cancer. Some clones in this sample may be carry-over from other donors' samples. The CDR3 DNA sequence: TGTGCCAGCAGCCAGCCCTGGAGGGGCTGGGAGTATGGCTACACCTTC. Encoded protein: CASSQPWRGWEYGYTF.